This T cell receptor (beta chain) was recovered during a study of vaccination and CD4 T cells after COVID-19. Study as a whole: Either the Pfizer-BioNTech BNT162b2 or Moderna mRNA-1273 vaccine was given as two doses.

This clonotype has just a few counts. The antigen is undetermined. CDR3 size: 17 residues. CDR1 and CDR2 from the germline V gene are SGHRS and YFSETQ. V was clipped by 0 bases and J by 1 base; unmatched bases: 9. With the Oncomine TCR Beta short-read assay, DNA from cultured CD4+ T cells was sequenced. TCRdb reprocessed the PCR reads via MiXCR and lists one record per CDR3 protein. Here the sample spans several thousand distinct CDR3 sequences, less than 55% being singletons. This sample's treatment: approximately nine-day PBMC culture with coronavirus spike peptide pools or control peptides (ViraFEST assay). Gathered ahead of the COVID-19 pandemic (2011-2018) were the CD4+ T cells of the unexposed donor.

The TCR sequence derives from a human donor in good health. The sample was CD4+ T cells from blood, cultured in vitro. J is TRBJ1-1 and V is TRBV5-1; 7 bases match TRBD1. The CDR3 nucleotides are TGCGCCAGCAGCTTGGAAGGGGGCCAAATGGGGAACACTGAAGCTTTCTTT. Translation gives CASSLEGGQMGNTEAFF.